Shown below are 15 T cell receptor beta chains from a single sample sequenced in a study of post-analysis software for immune sequencing data. Unique molecular identifiers tagged the TCR beta cDNA libraries. In TCRdb, the PCR reads were re-called with MiXCR into one record per CDR3 protein. The sample shows roughly 540,000 distinct CDR3 sequences, 30% to 40% of them seen only once. Study-wide findings and caveats: Relative to controls, patients had five TRBV segments at higher frequency, with TRBV5-6, TRBV5-1 and TRBV20-1 among these.

These TCRs are of unknown antigen specificity. The specimen sequenced was blood. The receptors derive from a girl aged 2 to 17 with multiple sclerosis.

The J gene is TRBJ1-2, the V gene TRBV20-1; the D gene is possibly TRBD1 (6 bases). This CDR3 comprises 15 residues. The ends were cut back, 3 bases at V and 1 base at J, with 15 bases in the middle. In germline, CDR1 is DFQATT, CDR2 SNEGSKA (reference sequence). The CDR3 DNA reads TGCAGTGCTAGCGGCGGGGGCCATATTAACTATGGCTACACCTTC. It codes for CSASGGGHINYGYTF.

The CDR3 sequence is CAISEERGYYEQYF. CDR3 DNA: TGTGCCATCAGTGAAGAGAGGGGGTACTACGAGCAGTACTTC. The chain employs TRBV10-3 and TRBJ2-7; weak D call: TRBD1 (6 bases). Trimming stripped 3 bases from V and 3 bases from J, with 12 bases between. The CDR3 runs 14 residues. Looked up from germline, CDR1 is ENHRY and CDR2 is SYGVKD.

The chain employs TRBV7-3 and TRBJ2-1; perhaps TRBD1 as D (6 bases). This CDR3 has 16 amino acids. The germline gives CDR1 SGHTA, CDR2 FQGTGA. Trimming left V 5 bases short and J 4 bases short, with 18 bases between. CDR3 in amino acids: CASSEQGTQHYNEQFF. The CDR3 nucleotides are TGTGCCAGCAGCGAACAGGGAACTCAGCATTACAATGAGCAGTTCTTC.

V gene TRBV7-3 combines with J gene TRBJ1-1, with 12 bases fitting TRBD1. Germline CDR1 SGHTA, CDR2 FQGTGA. V was clipped by 10 bases and J by 5 bases; unmatched bases: 14. The CDR3 is 16 residues long. The CDR3 coding sequence is TGTGCCATCTCCTCGGGACAGGGGGCAGGGTGGACTGAAGCTTTCTTT. Its protein product is CAISSGQGAGWTEAFF. The variable domain in full, completed from reference TRBV7-3 and TRBJ1-1, reads GAGVSQTPSNKVTEKGKYVELRCDPISGHTALYWYRQSLGQGPEFLIYFQGTGAADDSGLPNDRFFAVRPEGSVSTLKIQRTERGDSAVYLCAISSGQGAGWTEAFFGQGTRLTVV.

This sequence joins TRBV20-1 and TRBJ2-3, with 12 bases matching TRBD2. V lost 3 bases and J lost 2; bases outside the gene matches: 9. The CDR3 is 17 residues long. Germline lookup yields CDR1 DFQATT and CDR2 SNEGSKA (reference sequence). The CDR3 is CSARRLAGEHNTDTQYF. DNA of the CDR3: TGCAGTGCTAGGCGACTAGCGGGGGAACACAACACAGATACGCAGTATTTT.

This clonotype has a handful of counts. The V call is TRBV20-1, the J call TRBJ2-7; TRBD1 or TRBD2 may be the D gene (5 bases each). V lost 5 bases to trimming and J lost 3 bases, with 23 bases between them. Germline V gene data show CDR1 as DFQATT and CDR2 as SNEGSKA (reference sequence). The CDR3 length is 16 residues. CDR3 bases: TGCAGTGCTGGGGATCATACTTCAGGGAGATACTACGAGCAGTACTTC. This sequence encodes CSAGDHTSGRYYEQYF.

The chain has TRBV3-1 and TRBJ2-5; D gene unclear. TRBJ2-7 matches the DNA end more closely, so the J call is doubtful. Per germline, CDR1 LGHDT and CDR2 YNNKEL (reference sequence). The CDR3 extends over 12 amino acids. The CDR3 DNA sequence: TGTGCCAGCAGCCAAGAAGCGAACGAGCAGTACTTC. Residues: CASSQEANEQYF.

The chain uses TRBV15 and TRBJ2-4; TRBD1 is a possible D gene (6 bases). The V gene lost 0 bases and the J gene lost 5 bases, with 11 bases spanning the gap. Germline V lookup: CDR1 LNHNV, CDR2 YYDKDF (reference sequence). The CDR3 runs to 15 residues. CDR3 nucleotides: TGTGCCACCAGCAGAGACGACAGGTGGGAAAACATTCAGTACTTC. Its protein product is CATSRDDRWENIQYF. Supplemented by reference TRBV15 and TRBJ2-4, the full variable domain reads DAMVIQNPRYQVTQFGKPVTLSCSQTLNHNVMYWYQQKSSQAPKLLFHYYDKDFNNEADTPDNFQSRRPNTSFCFLDIRSPGLGDTAMYLCATSRDDRWENIQYFGAGTRLSVL.

The chain couples TRBV5-1 to TRBJ2-3; weak D call: TRBD1 (7 bases). Per germline, CDR1 SGHRS and CDR2 YFSETQ. The CDR3 is 15 amino acids. V gave up 4 bases and J gave up 4 bases, with 16 bases separating them. The DNA of the CDR3 is TGCGCCAGCAGCCTATATGACAGGGAGGCAGATACGCAGTATTTT. It translates to CASSLYDREADTQYF.

This clonotype came up once. This chain joins TRBV20-1 and TRBJ2-1, with D perhaps matching TRBD1 or TRBD2 (5 bases each). The CDR3 covers 15 residues. Germline lookup yields CDR1 DFQATT and CDR2 SNEGSKA (reference sequence). The V gene lost 0 bases and the J gene lost 7 bases, with 16 bases spanning the gap. The CDR3 DNA follows: TGCAGTGCTAGAGATCTAACGAGGGGATCGAATGAGCAGTTCTTC. Protein product: CSARDLTRGSNEQFF.

V and J are TRBV4-1 and TRBJ2-7; TRBD2 agrees at 13 bases. The germline gives CDR1 MGHRA, CDR2 YSYEKL. Trimming cost V 4 bases and J 0 bases; bases outside gene matches: 6. This CDR3 contains 17 residues. The CDR3 is CASSPGLAGPSSYEQYF. In DNA form, the CDR3 reads TGCGCCAGCAGCCCGGGACTAGCGGGGCCAAGCTCCTACGAGCAGTACTTC.

This chain connects TRBV11-2 to TRBJ2-1; 8 nucleotides agree with TRBD2. Trimming cost V 5 bases and J 14 bases; bases outside gene matches: 8. The length of the CDR3 is 12 residues. Looked up from germline, CDR1 is SGHAT and CDR2 is FQNNGV. In nucleotides, the CDR3 is TGTGCCAGCAGCCCATCGGGGGGGAAGGAGTTCTTC. It translates to CASSPSGGKEFF.

The rearrangement joins TRBV29-1 to TRBJ2-3; D is unclear. This CDR3 comprises 10 residues. Germline V gene sequence: CDR1 SQVTM, CDR2 ANQGSEA. CDR3: CRRSPDTQYF. CDR3 coding DNA: TGCAGACGTTCCCCTGATACGCAGTATTTT.

V is TRBV28 and J is TRBJ1-4; D is unclear. CDR1 and CDR2 (germline): MDHEN, SYDVKM. The CDR3 loop spans 15 amino acids. V shed 6 bases and J shed 5 bases, with 16 bases lying between them. DNA for the CDR3: TGTGCCAGCAGCCCAGGACGGCGTTTGAATGAAAAACTGTTTTTT. Translation gives CASSPGRRLNEKLFF.

Only a few counts were recorded for this clonotype. The chain combines TRBV5-6 with TRBJ2-7, with D possibly called TRBD1 or TRBD2 (5 bases each). There are 18 residues in the CDR3. Germline V gene sequence: CDR1 SGHDT, CDR2 YYEEEE. Trimming pared 5 bases from V and 2 bases from J, leaving 26 bases between. The CDR3 sequence: CASRLSRQRYRITYEQYF. The CDR3 nucleotides are TGTGCCAGCAGACTTTCACGGCAGCGGTACAGGATTACCTACGAGCAGTACTTC.